This TCR beta chain was sequenced in a study of T cell repertoires in cytomegalovirus infection. Study summary: Use of recently identified HLA-C-restricted and well-studied HLA-B-restricted CMV epitopes was part of the study.

For this clonotype: Antigen: not known.

The CDR3 runs to 14 residues. The germline CDR1 and CDR2 sequences are MDHEN and SYDVKM. Trimming took 3 bases from V and 9 from J, leaving 12 bases between them. TCRdb re-analysed the reads in MiXCR, keeping a single row per CDR3 protein. This sample has about 340,000 distinct CDR3 sequences, with 25% to 30% found just once. The specimen was cultured PBMCs, collected from culture after CMV antigen stimulation. The sequence was collected from a human donor in good health (CMV status not recorded). Some clones in this sample may be carry-over from other donors' samples. This chain joins TRBV28 and TRBJ1-6; maybe TRBD1 (5 bases). DNA of the CDR3: TGTGCCAGCAGTTTCATGGGGACGAGTTCACCCCTCCACTTT. This gives the protein CASSFMGTSSPLHF.